The entry below gives a single TCR beta chain sequence along with its context. The sample contains more than one DNA sequence encoding this CDR3. The sample originates from a study of shared clonotypes between healthy human individuals. Study details: A few men and a couple of women, aged 18 to 49, were donors.

Caucasian adults living in Nashville, Tennessee, provided all samples. Generated by immunoSEQ multiplex PCR, the TCRdb table keeps only in-frame clones and is missing some. The sample shows a few million clones, roughly nine tenths of them seen only once. V lost 5 bases to trimming and J lost 0 bases, with 12 bases between them. This CDR3 is built from 15 residues. Germline V gene sequence: CDR1 SGHRS, CDR2 YFSETQ. This TCR was sampled from a man between 18 and 35 years old in good health. Source material: naive CD4+ T cells sorted from blood. Regarding subset: CD45RA+ positively selected. The genes are TRBV5-1 and TRBJ1-5; D possibly corresponds to TRBD1 (6 bases). CDR3 nucleotide sequence: TGCGCCAGCAGGACAGGCCCGAATAGCAATCAGCCCCAGCATTTT. Amino acids: CASRTGPNSNQPQHF.